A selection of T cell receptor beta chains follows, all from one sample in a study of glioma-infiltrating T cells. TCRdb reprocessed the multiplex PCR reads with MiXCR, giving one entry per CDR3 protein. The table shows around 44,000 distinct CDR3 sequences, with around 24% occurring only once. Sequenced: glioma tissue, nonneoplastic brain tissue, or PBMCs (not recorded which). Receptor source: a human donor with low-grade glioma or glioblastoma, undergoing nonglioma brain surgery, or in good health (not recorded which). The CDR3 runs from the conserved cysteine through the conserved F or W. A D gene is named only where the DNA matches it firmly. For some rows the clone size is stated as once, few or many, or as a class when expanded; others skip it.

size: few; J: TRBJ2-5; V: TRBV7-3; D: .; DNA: TGTGCCAGCAGCTTGGCCCCAGGGTTCCAAGAGACCCAGTACTTC; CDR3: CASSLAPGFQETQYF
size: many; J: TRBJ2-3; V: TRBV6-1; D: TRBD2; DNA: TGTGCCAGCAGCCGACTAGCGGTTAGCACAGATACGCAGTATTTT; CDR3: CASSRLAVSTDTQYF
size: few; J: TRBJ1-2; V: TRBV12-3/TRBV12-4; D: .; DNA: TGTGCCAGCAGTTCCCTCACAGGGAATGGCTACACCTTC; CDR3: CASSSLTGNGYTF
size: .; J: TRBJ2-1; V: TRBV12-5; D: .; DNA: TGTGCTAGTGGTTTGGTGGTATCTTCCGACGCACCGGAGCAGTTCTTC; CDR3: CASGLVVSSDAPEQFF
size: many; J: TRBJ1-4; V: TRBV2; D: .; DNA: TGTGCCAGCAGTGAAAAGCACTGGGATGAAAAACTGTTTTTT; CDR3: CASSEKHWDEKLFF
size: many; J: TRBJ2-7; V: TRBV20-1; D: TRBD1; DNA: TGCAGTGCTGACAGGGGCGGGGAGCAGTACTTC; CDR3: CSADRGGEQYF
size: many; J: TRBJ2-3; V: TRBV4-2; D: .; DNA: TGTGCCAGCAGCCAAGAGGAGCCCAGGACAGATACGCAGTATTTT; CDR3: CASSQEEPRTDTQYF
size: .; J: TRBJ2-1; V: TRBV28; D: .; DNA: TGTGCCACCCAGGGACTGGGGAGCTCCTACAATAAGCAGTTCTTC; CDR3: CATQGLGSSYNKQFF
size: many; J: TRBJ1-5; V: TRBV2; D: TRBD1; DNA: TGTGCCAGCAAATCCGGGACAGACTCCAATCAGCCCCAGCATTTT; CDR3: CASKSGTDSNQPQHF
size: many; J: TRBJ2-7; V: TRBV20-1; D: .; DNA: TGCAGTGCTAGACGCACTCCAAGTCTCGGTAACTACGAGCAGTACTTC; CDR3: CSARRTPSLGNYEQYF
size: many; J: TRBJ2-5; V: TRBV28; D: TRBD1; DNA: TGTGCCAGCAGTTTATTTGGGACAGAAGAGACCCAGTACTTC; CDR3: CASSLFGTEETQYF
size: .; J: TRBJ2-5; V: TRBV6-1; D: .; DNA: TGTGCCAGCAGTCAAGCCAGGGACAAGACCCGGTACTTC; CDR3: CASSQARDKTRYF
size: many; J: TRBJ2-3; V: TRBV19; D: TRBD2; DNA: TGTGCCAGTAAGAACGGGGGGTCAACAGATACGCAGTATTTT; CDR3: CASKNGGSTDTQYF
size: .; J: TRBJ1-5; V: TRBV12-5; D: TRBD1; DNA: TGTGCTAGTGGTCCCGGACAGGGTTTCCATCAGCCCCAGCATTTT; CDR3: CASGPGQGFHQPQHF
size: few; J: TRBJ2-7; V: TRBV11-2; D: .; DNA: TGTGCCAGCAGCTTAACGCGATGGTCCTACGAGCAGTACTTC; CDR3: CASSLTRWSYEQYF
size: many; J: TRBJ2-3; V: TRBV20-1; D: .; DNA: TGCAGTGCTGGTAGAGAACTATCTAGCACAGATACGCAGTATTTT; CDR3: CSAGRELSSTDTQYF
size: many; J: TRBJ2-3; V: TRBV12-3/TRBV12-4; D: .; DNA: TGTGCCAGCAGCTTTACAGGTTCCCTCACAGATACGCAGTATTTT; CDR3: CASSFTGSLTDTQYF
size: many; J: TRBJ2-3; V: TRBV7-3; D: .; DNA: TGTGCCAGCAGCTTTCAGGCTCGACCGACTAGCACAGATACGCAGTATTTT; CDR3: CASSFQARPTSTDTQYF
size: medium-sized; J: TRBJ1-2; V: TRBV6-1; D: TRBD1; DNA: TGTGCCAGCACCTCCGGGACAGGGCTCCTCTATGGCTACACCTTC; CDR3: CASTSGTGLLYGYTF